The 23 T cell receptor beta chains below were found in one sample sequenced in a study of OX40 agonist ivuxolimab in advanced cancers. The data were produced by immunoSEQ multiplex PCR, yet TCRdb's version contains in-frame clones alone and is incomplete. Of about 77,000 clones in the sample, 81% were seen once. Sequencing used CD4+ or CD8+ T cells sorted from blood, obtained in a trial of the OX40 agonist ivuxolimab. Every receptor here comes from an adult with an advanced solid tumor such as melanoma, head and neck, liver or kidney cancer.

V gene TRBV5-1 combines with J gene TRBJ1-2; 8 bases match TRBD1. V trimming: 4 bases; J trimming: 6 bases; junction bases outside the gene matches: 5. This CDR3 spans 13 amino acids. In germline, CDR1 is SGHRS, CDR2 YFSETQ. In DNA, the CDR3 is TGCGCCAGCAGCCTAAGGACAGGGAATGGCTACACCTTC. As protein: CASSLRTGNGYTF.

This chain uses TRBV5-5 with TRBJ2-7; 8 positions match TRBD1. The germline V gene encodes CDR1 SGHKS and CDR2 YYEKEE (reference sequence). The length of the CDR3 is 14 residues. The V and J ends lost 4 bases and 4 bases, in that order; junction bases with no gene match: 7. The CDR3 sequence: CASSQLDRAYEQYF. For the CDR3, the DNA is TGTGCCAGCAGCCAACTGGACAGGGCTTACGAGCAGTACTTC.

V is TRBV11-3 and J is TRBJ2-5, with 9 bases identical to TRBD2. The CDR3 is 15 residues long. Germline CDR1 and CDR2: SGHNT and YENEEA. Losses at the gene ends were 4 bases for V and 3 bases for J; bases not matched to a gene: 6. The CDR3 nucleotides are TGTGCCAGCAGCTCGGGACTAGCCGAAAAAGAGACCCAGTACTTC. Amino acid sequence: CASSSGLAEKETQYF.

V gene TRBV20-1 combines with J gene TRBJ2-5; possibly TRBD1 or TRBD2 for D (6 bases each). Germline V gene lookup returns CDR1 DFQATT and CDR2 SNEGSKA (reference sequence). There are 10 residues in the CDR3. CDR3 loop: CRGPRGTQYF. The CDR3 coding sequence is TGCCGGGGGCCTCGGGGGACCCAGTACTTC.

The table lists this clone with a few counts. This chain joins TRBV27 and TRBJ2-7; no firm D call. CDR3 size: 17 residues. CDR1 is MNHEY, CDR2 SMNVEV, per germline (reference sequence). V was clipped by 0 bases and J by 4 bases, with 19 bases between them. For the CDR3, the DNA is TGTGCCAGCAGTTTATCCGGGTCCCCGGATCCACTTTACGAGCAGTACTTC. It translates to CASSLSGSPDPLYEQYF.

The chain couples TRBV5-6 to TRBJ1-5, with D possibly matching TRBD1 (5 bases). The CDR3 loop spans 14 amino acids. V was pared by 3 bases and J by 2 bases, with 9 bases between. Germline loops: CDR1 SGHDT, CDR2 YYEEEE. The CDR3 sequence: CASSWQGGNQPQHF. Written as DNA, the CDR3 is TGTGCCAGCAGCTGGCAGGGAGGCAATCAGCCCCAGCATTTT.

V and J are TRBV27 and TRBJ2-3; D not resolved. The CDR3 consists of 16 residues. Germline assignment: CDR1 MNHEY and CDR2 SMNVEV (reference sequence). The V gene lost 3 bases and the J gene lost 1 base, with 14 bases spanning the gap. The CDR3 loop is CASSLYDSAGTDTQYF. CDR3 sequence (DNA): TGTGCCAGCAGTTTGTACGATTCGGCTGGCACAGATACGCAGTATTTT.

CDR3 sequence: CASSVRTGELTDEQFF. The CDR3 coding sequence is TGTGCCAGCAGCGTACGGACGGGAGAGCTTACCGATGAGCAGTTCTTC. The genes are TRBV9 and TRBJ2-1; TRBD2 is a possible D gene (6 bases). Germline V gives CDR1 SGDLS, CDR2 YYNGEE. V was pared by 1 base and J by 8 bases, with 19 bases between. There are 16 residues in the CDR3.

The chain has TRBV7-9 and TRBJ2-7, with D hard to call. V lost 5 bases and J lost 0, with 8 bases in between. This CDR3 contains 13 residues. Germline lookup yields CDR1 SEHNR and CDR2 FQNEAQ (reference sequence). The CDR3 reads CASSRQSSYEQYF. CDR3 nucleotides: TGTGCCAGCAGCCGCCAGAGCTCCTACGAGCAGTACTTC.

The chain is built from TRBV4-1 and TRBJ1-2; TRBD1 agrees at 9 bases. The germline gives CDR1 MGHRA, CDR2 YSYEKL. Trimming took 0 bases from V and 4 from J; bases not matched to a gene: 6. The CDR3 covers 16 residues. The CDR3 sequence is CASSQDPGTGSYGYTF. The CDR3 coding sequence is TGCGCCAGCAGCCAAGACCCCGGGACAGGGAGCTATGGCTACACCTTC.

This chain connects TRBV4-1 to TRBJ2-4, with 11 bases identical to TRBD2. Germline V gene lookup returns CDR1 MGHRA and CDR2 YSYEKL. The CDR3 runs 20 residues. Germline trimming cut 0 bases from V and 1 base from J; bases unmatched to any gene: 11. CDR3 sequence reads: CASSQDWRTSGPLAKNIQYF. CDR3 in DNA: TGCGCCAGCAGCCAAGATTGGAGGACTAGCGGGCCGCTCGCCAAAAACATTCAGTACTTC.

J is TRBJ2-7 and V is TRBV5-4, with D possibly matching TRBD2 (6 bases). This CDR3 contains 17 residues. Germline V gene lookup returns CDR1 SGHNT and CDR2 YYREEE (reference sequence). The ends were cut back, 0 bases at V and 2 bases at J, with 18 bases in the middle. CDR3 coding DNA: TGTGCCAGCAGCTTGGAGGGACTCAGACCTTATACCTACGAGCAGTACTTC. Translation gives CASSLEGLRPYTYEQYF.

The chain couples TRBV10-3 to TRBJ1-2; 7 bases agree with TRBD1. CDR3 length: 16 residues. Germline lookup yields CDR1 ENHRY and CDR2 SYGVKD. V trimming: 6 bases; J trimming: 4 bases; junction bases outside the gene matches: 14. CDR3 loop: CAISIRQGASPYGYTF. CDR3 coding DNA: TGTGCCATCAGCATCAGACAGGGTGCGTCCCCCTATGGCTACACCTTC.

The genes are TRBV14 and TRBJ2-1; 12 bases match TRBD1. CDR3 length: 16 residues. The ends lost 2 bases at V and 9 bases at J; junction bases unmatched: 8. Germline loops: CDR1 SGHDN, CDR2 FVKESK. CDR3 sequence (DNA): TGTGCCAGCAGCCAAACCGGGACAGGGGGCTTTGGTGAGCAGTTCTTC. It yields the protein CASSQTGTGGFGEQFF.

V and J are TRBV5-8 and TRBJ2-1; D perhaps matches TRBD2 (6 bases). CDR3 length: 17 amino acids. Germline CDR1 is SGHTS and CDR2 is YDEGEE. V was shortened by 4 bases and J by 0 bases, with 17 bases between the two germline ends. CDR3 loop: CASSVSLGGISYNEQFF. The DNA of the CDR3 is TGTGCCAGCAGCGTATCTCTGGGGGGAATCTCCTACAATGAGCAGTTCTTC.

The rearrangement joins TRBV9 to TRBJ2-2; D remains unclear. This CDR3 has 13 amino acids. Per the germline V gene, CDR1 is SGDLS and CDR2 is YYNGEE. Trimming took off 2 bases at V and 5 bases at J, with 7 bases between the two ends. The CDR3 protein is CASSVTLTGELFF. The CDR3 coding sequence is TGTGCCAGCAGCGTGACGCTAACCGGGGAGCTGTTTTTT.

J is TRBJ2-1 and V is TRBV7-2; 9 bases map to TRBD2. The CDR3 spans 15 residues. The ends lost 1 base at V and 5 bases at J; junction bases unmatched: 3. Germline V gene lookup returns CDR1 SGHTA and CDR2 FQGNSA. CDR3 coding DNA: TGTGCCAGCAGCTTAGAAATAGCGGGGGACAATGAGCAGTTCTTC. Translated, it gives CASSLEIAGDNEQFF. Supplemented by reference TRBV7-2 and TRBJ2-1, the full variable domain reads GAGVSQSPSNKVTEKGKDVELRCDPISGHTALYWYRQSLGQGLEFLIYFQGNSAPDKSGLPSDRFSAERTGGSVSTLTIQRTQQEDSAVYLCASSLEIAGDNEQFFGPGTRLTVL.

This chain links TRBV6-1 with TRBJ1-4, with D uncertain. The germline gives CDR1 MNHNS, CDR2 SASEGT. The CDR3 extends over 13 amino acids. With 7 bases removed from V and 7 bases from J, the gap between germline ends came to 13 bases. The CDR3 nucleotides read TGTGCCAGCAACGCCGATACCCTTGAAAAACTGTTTTTT. It specifies CASNADTLEKLFF.

The chain uses TRBV7-8 and TRBJ1-1, with 9 bases identical to TRBD1. The CDR3 has 13 residues. Germline-derived CDR1 and CDR2 are SGHVS and FQNEAQ. V lost 4 bases to trimming and J lost 4 bases; unmatched junction nucleotides: 1. The CDR3 sequence: CASSWDRATEAFF. CDR3 nucleotides: TGTGCCAGCAGCTGGGACAGGGCCACTGAAGCTTTCTTT.

The CDR3, as DNA: TGTGCCAGCTCCGCCTCCTACAATGAGCAGTTCTTC. Residues: CASSASYNEQFF. The genes are TRBV18 and TRBJ2-1, with D hard to call. V lost 6 bases and J 0 bases, leaving 3 bases between the germline ends. This CDR3 is 12 amino acids long. The germline V gene has CDR1 KGHSH and CDR2 LQKENI.

The V gene is TRBV7-6, the J gene TRBJ2-3; D remains unclear. V was clipped by 4 bases and J by 6 bases, with 8 bases between them. The CDR3 spans 12 residues. The V gene's germline CDR1 is SGHVS and CDR2 FNYEAQ. The CDR3 nucleotides read TGTGCCAGCAGCTCGATAGCTGATACGCAGTATTTT. Translated: CASSSIADTQYF. Full variable domain (outside the CDR3, taken from reference TRBV7-6 and TRBJ2-3): GAGVSQSPRYKVTKRGQDVALRCDPISGHVSLYWYRQALGQGPEFLTYFNYEAQQDKSGLPNDRFSAERPEGSISTLTIQRTEQRDSAMYRCASSSIADTQYFGPGTRLTVL.

The chain is built from TRBV27 and TRBJ1-4; no clear D gene. Germline CDR1 is MNHEY and CDR2 is SMNVEV (reference sequence). The CDR3 contains 15 residues. Deletions cut 2 bases from V and 4 bases from J, with 11 bases between. The CDR3 loop is CASSLTWSLNEKLFF. DNA for the CDR3: TGTGCCAGCAGTTTAACGTGGTCCCTTAATGAAAAACTGTTTTTT. Full variable domain (remainder filled in from reference TRBV27 and TRBJ1-4): EAQVTQNPRYLITVTGKKLTVTCSQNMNHEYMSWYRQDPGLGLRQIYYSMNVEVTDKGDVPEGYKVSRKEKRNFPLILESPSPNQTSLYFCASSLTWSLNEKLFFGSGTQLSVL.

V usage is TRBV7-2 and J usage is TRBJ1-2; 11 bases line up with TRBD1. The V gene's germline CDR1 is SGHTA and CDR2 FQGNSA. CDR3 length: 15 amino acids. V trimming: 5 bases; J trimming: 9 bases; junction bases outside the gene matches: 11. CDR3 residues: CASSGGTGGRDSYTF. DNA of the CDR3: TGTGCCAGCAGCGGTGGGACAGGGGGTAGGGATAGCTACACCTTC.